The rows below give T cell receptor beta chains drawn from one sample of a study of blood T cell repertoires in COVID-19. Sequenced by immunoSEQ multiplex PCR; TCRdb stores in-frame clones only, minus some. The sample has roughly 290,000 clones; 70% to 90% are singletons. The specimen was PBMCs or T cells enriched from blood (not recorded which). These receptors were taken from a man aged 30-40 years who had recovered from COVID-19. Both conserved end residues are part of each CDR3. Fields, in order: D gene, J gene, clone size, V gene, CDR3 protein, CDR3 DNA. The D gene is left open where the match is weak. Not all rows give a size; the values are once, few, many and, for expanded clones, a class.

.,TRBJ1-1,.,TRBV3-1/TRBV3-2,CASSQVLAAVDTEAFF,TGTGCCAGCAGCCAAGTGTTGGCGGCTGTGGACACTGAAGCTTTCTTT
TRBD1,TRBJ1-6,.,TRBV2,CASSGQGTHNSPLHF,TGTGCCAGCAGTGGACAGGGCACCCATAATTCACCCCTCCACTTT
.,TRBJ1-3,.,TRBV4-2,CASSHNTGSSGNTIYF,TGTGCCAGCAGCCACAACACAGGGAGCTCTGGAAACACCATATATTTT
.,TRBJ2-2,.,TRBV5-1,CASSLEAAGELFF,TGCGCCAGCAGCTTGGAGGCGGCCGGGGAGCTGTTTTTT
TRBD1,TRBJ1-1,.,TRBV10-3,CAISGQGWGTEAFF,TGTGCCATCAGTGGACAGGGCTGGGGCACTGAAGCTTTCTTT
.,TRBJ2-5,.,TRBV3-1/TRBV3-2,CASSQDRYLPQETQYF,TGTGCCAGCAGCCAAGATCGGTACTTGCCACAAGAGACCCAGTACTTC
.,TRBJ1-2,.,TRBV7-9,CASSRGGYGYTF,TGTGCCAGCAGCCGAGGTGGTTATGGCTACACCTTC
TRBD1,TRBJ1-1,once,TRBV5-5,CASRLTGTGNTEAFF,TGTGCCAGCAGACTTACCGGGACAGGGAACACTGAAGCTTTCTTT
TRBD1,TRBJ2-1,.,TRBV6-6,CASSYGQGRYNEQFF,TGTGCCAGCAGTTACGGACAGGGTCGCTACAATGAGCAGTTCTTC
.,TRBJ2-7,.,TRBV6-5,CASATTYTSYEQYF,TGTGCCAGCGCTACTACGTACACATCCTACGAGCAGTACTTC
TRBD1,TRBJ1-4,.,TRBV10-3,CAISESAGQGEKLFF,TGTGCCATCAGTGAGTCCGCGGGACAGGGGGAAAAACTGTTTTTT
.,TRBJ1-1,.,TRBV5-6,CASSASPADTEAFF,TGTGCCAGCAGCGCGTCGCCCGCGGACACTGAAGCTTTCTTT
.,TRBJ1-1,once,TRBV7-9,CASSLQGSNTEAFF,TGTGCCAGCAGCTTACAGGGGTCTAACACTGAAGCTTTCTTT
TRBD1,TRBJ1-2,few,TRBV25-1,CASSDRNRGQSGYGYTF,TGTGCCAGCAGTGATCGGAACAGGGGGCAGTCTGGCTATGGCTACACCTTC
.,TRBJ2-7,.,TRBV5-1,CASSFATGGGSYEQYF,TGCGCCAGCAGCTTCGCGACAGGTGGGGGTTCCTACGAGCAGTACTTC
TRBD1,TRBJ2-7,.,TRBV11-2,CASSLSDRGGWSYEQYF,TGTGCCAGCAGCTTAAGTGACAGGGGTGGTTGGTCCTACGAGCAGTACTTC
TRBD2,TRBJ2-1,.,TRBV7-2,CASSPFTGGGYNEQFF,TGTGCCAGCAGCCCGTTTACGGGGGGGGGTTACAATGAGCAGTTCTTC
.,TRBJ1-3,.,TRBV9,CASSVGGSSGNTIYF,TGTGCCAGCAGCGTAGGCGGAAGCTCTGGAAACACCATATATTTT
.,TRBJ1-1,few,TRBV10-1,CARVKPIAGGGTNTEAFF,TGCGCCAGGGTAAAACCAATTGCGGGAGGGGGGACCAACACTGAAGCTTTCTTT
TRBD2,TRBJ2-1,.,TRBV4-2,CASSQDALAGGIEQFF,TGTGCCAGCAGCCAAGATGCCTTAGCGGGGGGAATTGAGCAGTTCTTC
.,TRBJ1-2,.,TRBV7-9,CASSDLYGYTF,TGTGCCAGCAGCGACTTATATGGCTACACCTTC
.,TRBJ2-2,.,TRBV27,CASTSWGALNTGELFF,TGTGCCAGCACATCGTGGGGAGCCTTAAACACCGGGGAGCTGTTTTTT
TRBD1,TRBJ1-2,few,TRBV5-1,CASSLKQGDGYTF,TGCGCCAGCAGCTTGAAACAGGGGGATGGCTACACCTTC
.,TRBJ1-2,few,TRBV6-5,CASRGASNYGYTF,TGTGCCAGCAGAGGAGCCTCTAACTATGGCTACACCTTC
TRBD1,TRBJ1-1,once,TRBV19,CASHPGWDSLLNTEAFF,TGTGCCAGCCACCCAGGTTGGGACAGTCTCCTGAACACTGAAGCTTTCTTT
.,TRBJ1-2,.,TRBV7-2,CASSSSGGSYGYTF,TGTGCCAGCAGCTCCTCGGGGGGCTCCTATGGCTACACCTTC
.,TRBJ1-2,.,TRBV21-1,CASSPPRTGNGYGYTF,TGTGCCAGCAGTCCCCCCCGGACAGGGAATGGGTATGGCTACACCTTC